These 16 T cell receptor beta chains were sequenced from one sample in a study of monozygotic twins with inflammatory bowel disease. No DNA is given; TCRdb re-called the 5' RACE reads and lists each CDR3 protein once. This sample contains 160,000 or so distinct CDR3 sequences. Sequencing was performed on blood. The receptors come from a human donor with ulcerative colitis or Crohn's disease, or a healthy co-twin of an affected twin (not recorded which).

The rearrangement joins TRBV2 to TRBJ2-2; TCRdb's D gene call, TRBD2, goes unchecked for lack of DNA. There are 14 residues in the CDR3. The germline V gene has CDR1 SNHLY and CDR2 FYNNEI. The CDR3 loop reads CASNRLMRAGELFF.

The chain links TRBV7-2 to TRBJ2-7. The CDR3 length is 15 residues. Germline loops: CDR1 SGHTA, CDR2 FQGNSA. The CDR3 spells CASSLDSYYSYEQYF.

The rearrangement joins TRBV6-1 to TRBJ2-1; TCRdb's D call, TRBD2, is unchecked because there is no DNA. Germline V gene sequence: CDR1 MNHNS, CDR2 SASEGT. This CDR3 is 15 amino acids long. This CDR3 is CASRLSSGSYNEQFF.

The V call is TRBV5-1, the J call TRBJ2-7; TCRdb selects TRBD1, and the lack of DNA leaves this call unchecked. In germline, CDR1 is SGHRS, CDR2 YFSETQ. The length of the CDR3 is 15 residues. The CDR3 loop is CASSSGPGLRDEQYF.

The chain carries TRBV27 and TRBJ2-1; absent DNA, TCRdb's TRBD1 call cannot be checked. The CDR3 spans 19 residues. Per germline, CDR1 MNHEY and CDR2 SMNVEV (reference sequence). CDR3 sequence reads: CASSSLPSFEQGKGNEQFF.

This CDR3 is CASSLGVQGRNTEAFF. This chain joins TRBV5-4 and TRBJ1-1. The CDR3 is 16 amino acids. Germline V gene data show CDR1 as SGHNT and CDR2 as YYREEE (reference sequence).

This sequence joins TRBV21-1 and TRBJ1-2. TRBV21-1 represents a pseudogene. CDR3 length: 13 amino acids. CDR3 protein: CASSEGGEYGYTF.

The rearrangement joins TRBV15 to TRBJ1-3; absent DNA, TCRdb's TRBD1 call cannot be checked. Germline CDR1 LNHNV, CDR2 YYDKDF (reference sequence). The length of the CDR3 is 16 residues. The CDR3 spells CATSRGDRGTGNTIYF. The full variable domain, in which reference TRBV15 and TRBJ1-3 provide the parts outside the CDR3, is DAMVIQNPRYQVTQFGKPVTLSCSQTLNHNVMYWYQQKSSQAPKLLFHYYDKDFNNEADTPDNFQSRRPNTSFCFLDIRSPGLGDTAMYLCATSRGDRGTGNTIYFGEGSWLTVV.

The chain combines TRBV5-5 with TRBJ2-5. CDR3 length: 12 amino acids. Germline V gene data show CDR1 as SGHKS and CDR2 as YYEKEE (reference sequence). The CDR3 here is CASSAHAETQYF.

The chain combines TRBV28 with TRBJ1-6; TCRdb picks TRBD1, but there is no DNA to check that call. CDR3 size: 15 residues. Germline lookup yields CDR1 MDHEN and CDR2 SYDVKM. The CDR3 spells CASSFSQGYNSPLHF.

This chain joins TRBV5-4 and TRBJ1-1. Germline-derived CDR1 and CDR2 are SGHNT and YYREEE (reference sequence). The CDR3 loop spans 15 amino acids. The CDR3 region is CASSLAETGNTEAFF.

This CDR3 reads CASRPGGNTEAFF. The rearrangement links TRBV27 to TRBJ1-1; absent DNA, TCRdb's TRBD1 call cannot be checked. Looked up from germline, CDR1 is MNHEY and CDR2 is SMNVEV (reference sequence). This CDR3 region has 13 residues.

CDR3: CASSLGTGLGGYTF. The chain couples TRBV7-6 to TRBJ1-2; TCRdb indicates TRBD1, and absent DNA this call remains unverified. Germline lookup yields CDR1 SGHVS and CDR2 FNYEAQ. The CDR3 spans 14 residues.

The rearrangement uses TRBV20-1 and TRBJ2-3; as DNA is missing, the TRBD1 call by TCRdb cannot be tested. The CDR3 consists of 14 residues. Germline-derived CDR1 and CDR2 are DFQATT and SNEGSKA (reference sequence). The CDR3 loop is CSARGTQGTDTQYF.

This chain connects TRBV18 to TRBJ1-5. Germline V gene sequence: CDR1 KGHSH, CDR2 LQKENI. This CDR3 spans 13 amino acids. CDR3 protein: CASSQDLNQPQHF.

The rearrangement links TRBV7-3 to TRBJ2-1; absent DNA, TCRdb's TRBD1 call cannot be checked. The germline V gene encodes CDR1 SGHTA and CDR2 FQGTGA. There are 16 residues in the CDR3. The CDR3 here is CASSPNRGLSYNEQFF.